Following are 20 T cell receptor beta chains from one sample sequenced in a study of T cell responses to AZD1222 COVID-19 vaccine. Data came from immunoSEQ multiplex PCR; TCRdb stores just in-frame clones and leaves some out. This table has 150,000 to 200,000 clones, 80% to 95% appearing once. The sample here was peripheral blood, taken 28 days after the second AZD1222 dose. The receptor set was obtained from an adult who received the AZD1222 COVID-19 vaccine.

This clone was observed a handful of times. CDR3 nucleotides: TGTGCCAGCAGTGAAGATCGCAGGGGGAGACCCCTCCACTTT. Protein: CASSEDRRGRPLHF. The chain recombines TRBV6-1 with TRBJ1-6; 7 bases map to TRBD1. The V segment lost 1 base and the J segment 12 bases; nucleotides outside the gene matches: 6. Germline CDR1 is MNHNS and CDR2 is SASEGT. The CDR3 contains 14 residues.

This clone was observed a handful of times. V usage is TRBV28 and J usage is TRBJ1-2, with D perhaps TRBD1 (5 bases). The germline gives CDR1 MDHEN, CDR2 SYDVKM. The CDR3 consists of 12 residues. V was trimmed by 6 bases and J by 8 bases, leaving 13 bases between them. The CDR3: CASRGTGEGYTF. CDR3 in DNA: TGTGCCAGCAGGGGGACGGGGGAAGGCTACACCTTC.

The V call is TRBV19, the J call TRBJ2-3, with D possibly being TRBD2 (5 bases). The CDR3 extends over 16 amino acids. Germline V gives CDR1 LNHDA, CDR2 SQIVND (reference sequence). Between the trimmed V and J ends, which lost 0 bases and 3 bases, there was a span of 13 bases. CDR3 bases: TGTGCCAGTAGTATAGATCGCGGAACTAGTACAGATACGCAGTATTTT. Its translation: CASSIDRGTSTDTQYF.

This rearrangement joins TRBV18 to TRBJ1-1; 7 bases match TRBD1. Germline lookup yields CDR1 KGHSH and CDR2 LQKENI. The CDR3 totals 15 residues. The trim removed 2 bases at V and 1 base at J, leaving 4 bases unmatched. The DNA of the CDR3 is TGTGCCAGCTCACCATTAGGGACAGCGAACACTGAAGCTTTCTTT. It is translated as CASSPLGTANTEAFF.

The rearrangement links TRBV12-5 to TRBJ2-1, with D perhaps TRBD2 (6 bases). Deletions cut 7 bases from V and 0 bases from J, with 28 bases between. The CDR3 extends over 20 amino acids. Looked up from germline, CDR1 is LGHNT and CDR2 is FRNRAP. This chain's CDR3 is CASAPTRQVGSSNSYNEQFF. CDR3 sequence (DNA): TGTGCTAGTGCCCCCACGCGGCAGGTCGGGAGTAGCAACTCCTACAATGAGCAGTTCTTC.

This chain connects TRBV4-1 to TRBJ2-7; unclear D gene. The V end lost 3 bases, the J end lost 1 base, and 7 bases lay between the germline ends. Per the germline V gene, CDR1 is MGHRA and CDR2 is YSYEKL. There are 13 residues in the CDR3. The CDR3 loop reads CASSQVGSYEQYF. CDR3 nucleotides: TGCGCCAGCAGCCAGGTTGGATCCTACGAGCAGTACTTC.

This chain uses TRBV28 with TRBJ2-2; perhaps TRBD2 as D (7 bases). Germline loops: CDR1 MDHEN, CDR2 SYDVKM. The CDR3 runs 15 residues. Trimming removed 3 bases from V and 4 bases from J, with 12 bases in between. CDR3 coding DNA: TGTGCCAGCAGTTTTTGGCGGGGGCTCACCGGGGAGCTGTTTTTT. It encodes CASSFWRGLTGELFF.

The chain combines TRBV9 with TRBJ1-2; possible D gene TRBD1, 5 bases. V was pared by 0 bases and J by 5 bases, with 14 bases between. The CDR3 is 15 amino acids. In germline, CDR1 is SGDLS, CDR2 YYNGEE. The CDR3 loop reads CASSVATSGHYGYTF. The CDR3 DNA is TGTGCCAGCAGCGTAGCTACGTCAGGGCATTATGGCTACACCTTC.

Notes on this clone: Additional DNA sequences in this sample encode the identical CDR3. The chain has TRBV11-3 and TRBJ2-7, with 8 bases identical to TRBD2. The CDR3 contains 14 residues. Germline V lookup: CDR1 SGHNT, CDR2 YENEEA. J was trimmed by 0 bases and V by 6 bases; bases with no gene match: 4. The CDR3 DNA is TGTGCCAGCAGTCCTGGGACTAGCTCCTACGAGCAGTACTTC. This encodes CASSPGTSSYEQYF.

In DNA form, the CDR3 reads TGTGCCAGTAGCGGAATCGATACCGGGACGCATTACGAGCAGTACTTC. This translates into CASSGIDTGTHYEQYF. The V call is TRBV19, the J call TRBJ2-7; TRBD1 or TRBD2 may be the D gene (5 bases each). The CDR3 extends over 16 amino acids. Germline CDR1 and CDR2: LNHDA and SQIVND (reference sequence). Trimming pared 6 bases from V and 4 bases from J, leaving 22 bases between.

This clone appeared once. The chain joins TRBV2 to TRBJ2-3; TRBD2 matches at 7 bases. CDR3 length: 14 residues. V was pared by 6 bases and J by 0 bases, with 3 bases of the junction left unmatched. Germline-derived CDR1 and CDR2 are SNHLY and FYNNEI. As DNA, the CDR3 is TGTGCCAGCAGGGGGGGACTAAGCACAGATACGCAGTATTTT. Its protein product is CASRGGLSTDTQYF.

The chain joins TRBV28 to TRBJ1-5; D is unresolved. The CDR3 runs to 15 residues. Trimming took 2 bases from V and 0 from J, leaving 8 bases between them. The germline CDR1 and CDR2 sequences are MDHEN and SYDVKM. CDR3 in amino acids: CASSLGPYSNQPQHF. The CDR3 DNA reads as TGTGCCAGCAGTTTAGGACCTTATAGCAATCAGCCCCAGCATTTT. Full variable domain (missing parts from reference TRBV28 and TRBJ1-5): DVKVTQSSRYLVKRTGEKVFLECVQDMDHENMFWYRQDPGLGLRLIYFSYDVKMKEKGDIPEGYSVSREKKERFSLILESASTNQTSMYLCASSLGPYSNQPQHFGDGTRLSIL.

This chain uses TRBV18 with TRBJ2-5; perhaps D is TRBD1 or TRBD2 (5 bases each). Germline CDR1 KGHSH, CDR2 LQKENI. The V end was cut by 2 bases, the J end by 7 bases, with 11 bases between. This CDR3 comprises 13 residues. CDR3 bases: TGTGCCAGCTCACCAGGGGACGATCGGACCCAGTACTTC. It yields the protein CASSPGDDRTQYF. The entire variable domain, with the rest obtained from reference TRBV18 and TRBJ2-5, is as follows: NAGVMQNPRHLVRRRGQEARLRCSPMKGHSHVYWYRQLPEEGLKFMVYLQKENIIDESGMPKERFSAEFPKEGPSILRIQQVVRGDSAAYFCASSPGDDRTQYFGPGTRLLVL.

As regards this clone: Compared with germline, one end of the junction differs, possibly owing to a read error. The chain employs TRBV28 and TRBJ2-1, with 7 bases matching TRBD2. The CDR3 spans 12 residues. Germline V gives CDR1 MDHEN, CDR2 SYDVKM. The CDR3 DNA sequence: TGTGCCAGCAGTTTGAGCAGGGCAGGGACTATCTTC. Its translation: CASSLSRAGTIF.

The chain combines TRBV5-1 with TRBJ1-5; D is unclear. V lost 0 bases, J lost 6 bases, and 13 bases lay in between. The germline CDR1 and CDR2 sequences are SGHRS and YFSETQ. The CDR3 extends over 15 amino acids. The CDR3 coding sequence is TGCGCCAGCAGCTTGGGACGGGAGGAGGGTCAGCCCCAGCATTTT. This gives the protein CASSLGREEGQPQHF.

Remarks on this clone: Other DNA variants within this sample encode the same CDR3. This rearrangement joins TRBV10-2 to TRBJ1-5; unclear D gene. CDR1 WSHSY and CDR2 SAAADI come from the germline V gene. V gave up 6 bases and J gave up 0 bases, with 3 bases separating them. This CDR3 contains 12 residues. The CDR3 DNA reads TGCGCCAGCAGAGATAGCAATCAGCCCCAGCATTTT. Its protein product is CASRDSNQPQHF.

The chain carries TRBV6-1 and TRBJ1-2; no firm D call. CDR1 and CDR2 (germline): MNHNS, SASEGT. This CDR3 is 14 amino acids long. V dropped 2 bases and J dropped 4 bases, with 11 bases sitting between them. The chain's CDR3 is CASSELPAAYGYTF. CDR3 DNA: TGTGCCAGCAGTGAACTCCCCGCCGCCTATGGCTACACCTTC.

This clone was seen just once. The CDR3 spells CASSLRVTGGNEKLFF. CDR3 nucleotides: TGTGCCAGCAGCCTTAGGGTCACAGGTGGTAATGAAAAACTGTTTTTT. This rearrangement joins TRBV5-4 to TRBJ1-4, with D possibly TRBD1 on 5 matching bases. Germline V lookup: CDR1 SGHNT, CDR2 YYREEE (reference sequence). With 4 bases removed from V and 4 bases from J, the gap between germline ends came to 17 bases. The CDR3 contains 16 residues.

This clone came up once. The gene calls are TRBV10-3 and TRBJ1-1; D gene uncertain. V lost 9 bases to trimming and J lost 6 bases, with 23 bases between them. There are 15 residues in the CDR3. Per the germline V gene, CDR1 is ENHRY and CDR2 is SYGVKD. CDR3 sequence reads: CAISRSYAEFSEAFF. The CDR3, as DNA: TGTGCCATTAGTCGATCCTATGCAGAATTCTCTGAAGCTTTCTTT.

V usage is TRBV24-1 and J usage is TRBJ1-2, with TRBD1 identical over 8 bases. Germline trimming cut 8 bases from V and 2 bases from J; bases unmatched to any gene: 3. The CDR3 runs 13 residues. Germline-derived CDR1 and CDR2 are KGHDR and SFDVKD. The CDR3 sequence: CATKDRGNYGYTF. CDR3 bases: TGTGCCACCAAAGACAGGGGAAACTATGGCTACACCTTC.